A single sample gave rise to the 18 T cell receptor beta chains below, sequenced in a study of CD8 T cells in ankylosing spondylitis. Broader study findings: About 8 highly homologous variants made up a TCR beta motif, and this motif appeared characteristic of ankylosing spondylitis blood.

TCRdb reprocessed the 5' RACE reads with MiXCR, giving one entry per CDR3 protein. The sample has about 200,000 distinct CDR3 sequences; approximately 7.3% are singletons. Antigens of these TCRs are unknown. The sample was blood, either unsorted or a sorted T cell fraction (not recorded which). The receptors originated from a male donor with ankylosing spondylitis.

This clonotype was counted many times. The V call is TRBV10-2, the J call TRBJ2-1; 9 bases line up with TRBD2. The CDR3 has 13 residues. Germline-derived CDR1 and CDR2 are WSHSY and SAAADI. The ends lost 8 bases at V and 7 bases at J; junction bases unmatched: 6. CDR3 in amino acids: CASASGVWNEQFF. As DNA, the CDR3 is TGCGCCAGCGCTAGCGGGGTTTGGAATGAGCAGTTCTTC.

This clonotype was observed many times. The V call is TRBV7-2, the J call TRBJ2-7, with D hard to call. The germline V gene encodes CDR1 SGHTA and CDR2 FQGNSA. The CDR3 totals 14 residues. Trimming left V 4 bases short and J 0 bases short, with 10 bases between. The CDR3 bases are TGTGCCAGCAGCTATGGGCTGAGCTCCTACGAGCAGTACTTC. As protein: CASSYGLSSYEQYF. Filled out from reference TRBV7-2 and TRBJ2-7, the complete variable domain reads GAGVSQSPSNKVTEKGKDVELRCDPISGHTALYWYRQSLGQGLEFLIYFQGNSAPDKSGLPSDRFSAERTGGSVSTLTIQRTQQEDSAVYLCASSYGLSSYEQYFGPGTRLTVT.

This clonotype was picked up many times. The chain joins TRBV10-3 to TRBJ2-7; D call uncertain. V lost 1 base and J lost 5, with 12 bases in between. This CDR3 comprises 14 residues. Germline V CDR1 and CDR2: ENHRY, SYGVKD. CDR3 coding DNA: TGTGCCATCAGTGAGTTGGGCCCCTCGGACGAGCAGTACTTC. It translates to CAISELGPSDEQYF.

There are many counts of this clonotype. The CDR3, as DNA: TGTGCCAGCAGCTTACTTGAGCGGGAGGGCGAGACCCAGTACTTC. Translating it yields CASSLLEREGETQYF. The J gene is TRBJ2-5, the V gene TRBV7-9; 10 nucleotides line up with TRBD2. The germline V gene has CDR1 SEHNR and CDR2 FQNEAQ (reference sequence). The CDR3 contains 15 residues. V lost 2 bases to trimming and J lost 5 bases; unmatched junction nucleotides: 5.

This clonotype was seen ten or more times. CDR3 amino acids: CASSVRTSGGAREQFF. The CDR3 DNA reads TGTGCCAGCAGCGTTCGGACTAGCGGGGGGGCGAGGGAGCAGTTCTTC. The V call is TRBV11-2, the J call TRBJ2-1, with TRBD2 matching 15 bases. The CDR3 loop spans 16 amino acids. After removal of 5 bases from V and 10 bases from J, the junction contained 9 bases not matched to a gene. Germline CDR1 and CDR2: SGHAT and FQNNGV.

The V call is TRBV6-6, the J call TRBJ2-7; 8 nucleotides line up with TRBD1. CDR1 is MNHNY and CDR2 is SVGAGI in the germline V gene (reference sequence). The trim removed 7 bases at V and 5 bases at J, leaving 1 base unmatched. The CDR3 has 11 amino acids. Here the CDR3 reads CASTGGNEQYF. The DNA for the CDR3 is TGTGCCAGCACAGGGGGCAACGAGCAGTACTTC.

This clonotype came up many times. This chain uses TRBV19 with TRBJ2-3; D is possibly TRBD1 (5 bases). Germline values: CDR1 LNHDA, CDR2 SQIVND (reference sequence). The CDR3 has 14 residues. V was shortened by 6 bases and J by 2 bases, with 12 bases between the two germline ends. The CDR3 sequence is CASRRDRDTDTQYF. The CDR3 coding sequence is TGTGCCAGTAGACGTGACAGAGACACAGATACGCAGTATTTT.

This clonotype has more than one count but fewer than ten. This CDR3 reads CASSPPQGAGEQYF. The CDR3, as DNA: TGTGCCAGCAGCCCCCCGCAAGGGGCAGGCGAGCAGTACTTC. The chain couples TRBV7-9 to TRBJ2-7, with D maybe TRBD1 (5 bases). The V end lost 5 bases, the J end lost 6 bases, and 17 bases lay between the germline ends. This CDR3 region has 14 residues. Germline CDR1 is SEHNR and CDR2 is FQNEAQ (reference sequence). Full variable domain (remainder filled in from reference TRBV7-9 and TRBJ2-7): DTGVSQNPRHKITKRGQNVTFRCDPISEHNRLYWYRQTLGQGPEFLTYFQNEAQLEKSRLLSDRFSAERPKGSFSTLEIQRTEQGDSAMYLCASSPPQGAGEQYFGPGTRLTVT.

This clonotype was observed at least ten times. V gene TRBV4-3 combines with J gene TRBJ2-1; maybe TRBD2 (6 bases). Germline CDR1 LGHNA, CDR2 YSLEER. The CDR3 consists of 14 residues. The germline V and J ends were trimmed by 0 bases and 6 bases, with 9 bases remaining between them. CDR3 nucleotide sequence: TGCGCCAGCAGCCAAGACCCGGGAGCCAATGAGCAGTTCTTC. Translating gives CASSQDPGANEQFF.

This clonotype was observed a handful of times. This chain links TRBV20-1 with TRBJ2-7; 11 bases match TRBD2. Germline loops: CDR1 DFQATT, CDR2 SNEGSKA (reference sequence). J lost 3 bases, V lost 3 bases, and 7 bases had no gene match. This CDR3 is 15 amino acids long. The CDR3 nucleotides are TGCAGTGCTAGTGACGACCTAGCGGGGGGCTACGAGCAGTACTTC. It is translated as CSASDDLAGGYEQYF.

This clonotype was seen a handful of times. The CDR3 reads CASIPRNRDYEQYF. The CDR3 nucleotides read TGTGCCAGCATCCCGAGGAACAGGGATTACGAGCAGTACTTC. The chain recombines TRBV2 with TRBJ2-7; D perhaps matches TRBD1 (6 bases). The CDR3 spans 14 residues. CDR1 and CDR2 (germline): SNHLY, FYNNEI. Trimming cost V 7 bases and J 4 bases, with 17 bases left between them.

Only a few counts were recorded for this clonotype. The chain has TRBV12-3 or TRBV12-4 and TRBJ2-7, with D unclear. The CDR3 totals 13 residues. The V and J ends lost 3 bases and 1 base respectively, with 7 bases between them. The CDR3 DNA reads TGTGCCAGCAGTTTTTATAATTCCTACGAGCAGTACTTC. As protein: CASSFYNSYEQYF.

This clonotype was counted between two and nine times. The chain carries TRBV27 and TRBJ1-1, with TRBD1 identical over 8 bases. This CDR3 comprises 15 residues. The J segment lost 2 bases and the V segment lost 2 bases, leaving 4 bases of the junction unmatched. Germline CDR1 reads MNHEY; CDR2 reads SMNVEV (reference sequence). DNA of the CDR3: TGTGCCAGCAGTTTAAACAGGGGGTTTAACACTGAAGCTTTCTTT. This translates into CASSLNRGFNTEAFF.

The rearrangement links TRBV7-9 to TRBJ2-2; 10 nucleotides match TRBD2. CDR1 is SEHNR, CDR2 FQNEAQ, per germline (reference sequence). This CDR3 spans 17 amino acids. The V gene end was trimmed by 2 bases and the J gene end by 0 bases; junction bases not matched to a gene: 3. The CDR3 loop reads CASSLPTSGPNTGELFF. The DNA of the CDR3 is TGTGCCAGCAGCTTACCGACTAGCGGGCCGAACACCGGGGAGCTGTTTTTT.

Turning to this clonotype: A read error may explain this, as a much larger clone is one base away. The conserved phenylalanine or tryptophan is not found at the CDR3 terminus, so this likely reflects a read error. This rearrangement joins TRBV6-2 or TRBV6-3 to TRBJ2-2; D is uncertain. Between the trimmed V and J ends, which lost 9 bases and 3 bases, there was a span of 11 bases. CDR1 MNHEY and CDR2 SVGEGT come from the germline V gene. This CDR3 spans 13 amino acids. Here the CDR3 reads CASFGRDTGELFI. The CDR3 nucleotides are TGTGCCAGTTTCGGACGAGACACCGGGGAGCTGTTTATT.

With respect to this clonotype: With a much larger clone just one base away, this may be a read error. The CDR3 reads CASSSSSGTGHTEAFF. In DNA, the CDR3 is TGTGCCAGCAGTTCTTCTTCCGGGACAGGGCACACTGAAGCTTTCTTT. The chain combines TRBV6-5 with TRBJ1-1; 9 bases are shared with TRBD1. With 4 bases clipped from V and 3 bases from J, the junction kept 9 bases outside the gene matches. In germline, CDR1 is MNHEY, CDR2 SVGAGI. The CDR3 has 16 residues.

This clonotype was observed a few times. In nucleotides, the CDR3 is TGCAGCGTTGAAATTTGGGGGCCCGGGACAGGGGATACCGAACTCTATGGCTACACCTTC. It yields the protein CSVEIWGPGTGDTELYGYTF. V is TRBV29-1 and J is TRBJ1-2; 10 bases are a match to TRBD1. CDR3 size: 20 residues. V shed 2 bases and J 4 bases; nucleotides not matched to a gene: 22. Per the germline V gene, CDR1 is SQVTM and CDR2 is ANQGSEA.

This clonotype showed up many times. The V call is TRBV4-1, the J call TRBJ2-5; no definite D call. V lost 1 base and J lost 4, with 10 bases in between. The germline CDR1 and CDR2 sequences are MGHRA and YSYEKL. CDR3 length: 14 amino acids. CDR3 protein: CASSQGLGPETQYF. In DNA, the CDR3 is TGCGCCAGCAGCCAAGGGCTTGGTCCAGAGACCCAGTACTTC.